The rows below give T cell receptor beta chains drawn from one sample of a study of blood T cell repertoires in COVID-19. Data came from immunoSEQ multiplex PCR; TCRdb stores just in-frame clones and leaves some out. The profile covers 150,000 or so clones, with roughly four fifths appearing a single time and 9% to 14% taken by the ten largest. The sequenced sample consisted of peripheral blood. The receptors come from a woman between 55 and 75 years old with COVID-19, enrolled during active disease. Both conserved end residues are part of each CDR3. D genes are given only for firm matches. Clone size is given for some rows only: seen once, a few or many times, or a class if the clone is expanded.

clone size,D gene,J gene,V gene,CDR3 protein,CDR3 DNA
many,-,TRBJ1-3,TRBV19,CASSPADHPGNTIYF,TGTGCCAGTAGCCCCGCGGATCACCCTGGAAACACCATATATTTT
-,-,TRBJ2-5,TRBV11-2,CASSLDRGQETQYF,TGTGCCAGCAGCTTAGATAGGGGTCAAGAGACCCAGTACTTC
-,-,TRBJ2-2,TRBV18,CASSPQGGNTGELFF,TGTGCCAGCTCGCCCCAAGGGGGGAACACCGGGGAGCTGTTTTTT
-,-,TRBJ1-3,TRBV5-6,CASSWKDEQDTIYF,TGTGCCAGCAGCTGGAAGGACGAACAGGACACCATATATTTT
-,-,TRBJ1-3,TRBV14,CASSQQGQGVRITGNTIYF,TGTGCCAGCAGCCAACAAGGGCAGGGTGTAAGGATCACTGGAAACACCATATATTTT
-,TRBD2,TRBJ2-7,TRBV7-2,CASSLGGRREQYF,TGTGCCAGCAGCTTAGGCGGGAGGAGGGAGCAGTACTTC
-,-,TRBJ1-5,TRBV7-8,CASSLWAENQPQHF,TGTGCCAGCAGCTTATGGGCCGAGAATCAGCCCCAGCATTTT
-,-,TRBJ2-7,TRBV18,CASSRSPGAYEQYF,TGTGCCAGCTCACGATCCCCAGGGGCCTACGAGCAGTACTTC
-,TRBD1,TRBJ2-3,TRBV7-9,CASSPQGLDTQYF,TGTGCCAGCAGCCCACAGGGGTTGGATACGCAGTATTTT
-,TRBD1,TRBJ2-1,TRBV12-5,CASVGQGIDEQFF,TGTGCTAGTGTCGGACAGGGGATCGATGAGCAGTTCTTC
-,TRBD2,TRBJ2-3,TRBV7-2,CASSRDLLAGFADTQYF,TGTGCCAGCAGCCGTGATCTACTAGCGGGGTTCGCAGATACGCAGTATTTT
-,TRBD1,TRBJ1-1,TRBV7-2,CASSFRTGTGAEAFF,TGTGCCAGCAGCTTTCGAACCGGGACAGGGGCCGAAGCTTTCTTT
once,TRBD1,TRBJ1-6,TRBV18,CASSPPGQGSYNSPLHF,TGTGCCAGCTCACCGCCGGGACAGGGGTCCTATAATTCACCCCTCCACTTT
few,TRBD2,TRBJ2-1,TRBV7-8,CASSLVGTSLNEQFF,TGTGCCAGCAGCTTAGTCGGGACTAGTTTAAATGAGCAGTTCTTC
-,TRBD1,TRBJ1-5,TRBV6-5,CASRADRDNYQPQHF,TGTGCCAGCAGAGCAGACAGGGATAATTATCAGCCCCAGCATTTT
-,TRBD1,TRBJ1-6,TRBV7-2,CASSRTGQGNSPLHF,TGTGCCAGCAGCCGTACGGGACAGGGTAATTCACCCCTCCACTTT
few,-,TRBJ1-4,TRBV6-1,CASSESGGSKGKLFF,TGTGCCAGCAGTGAATCGGGGGGGTCCAAGGGAAAACTGTTTTTT
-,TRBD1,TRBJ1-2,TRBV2,CASSDQQGAGYGYTF,TGTGCCAGCAGTGACCAACAGGGGGCTGGATATGGCTACACCTTC
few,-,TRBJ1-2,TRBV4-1,CASSQDAGPDTF,TGCGCCAGCAGCCAAGATGCCGGTCCTGACACCTTC
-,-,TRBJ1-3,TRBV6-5,CASSIDRSSGNTIYF,TGTGCCAGCAGTATCGACAGGAGCTCTGGAAACACCATATATTTT
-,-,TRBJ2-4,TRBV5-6,CASSLGGGARNIQYF,TGTGCCAGCAGCTTGGGCGGCGGGGCGCGGAACATTCAGTACTTC
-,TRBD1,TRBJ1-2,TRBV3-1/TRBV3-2,CASSQASRGDYGYTF,TGTGCCAGCAGCCAAGCGAGCAGGGGGGACTATGGCTACACCTTC
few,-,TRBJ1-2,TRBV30,CAWSARGGYTF,TGTGCCTGGAGTGCCAGGGGTGGCTACACCTTC
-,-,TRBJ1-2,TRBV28,CAISNSNYGYTF,TGTGCCATCTCGAACTCTAACTATGGCTACACCTTC
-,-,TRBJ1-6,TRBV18,CASSPQSSYNSPLHF,TGTGCCAGCTCCCCACAGAGCTCCTATAATTCACCCCTCCACTTT
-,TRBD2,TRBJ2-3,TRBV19,CASSIDPGTRSQYF,TGTGCCAGTAGTATAGATCCCGGGACTAGGTCGCAGTATTTT
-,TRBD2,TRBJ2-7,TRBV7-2,CASSLGLASYEQYF,TGTGCCAGCAGCCTCGGACTAGCGTCCTACGAGCAGTACTTC
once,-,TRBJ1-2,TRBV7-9,CASSLVRGRSGGYTF,TGTGCCAGCAGCTTAGTTCGGGGGAGATCGGGTGGCTACACCTTC
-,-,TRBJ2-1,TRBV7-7,CASSSGVGNEQFF,TGTGCTAGCAGCTCGGGAGTCGGCAATGAGCAGTTCTTC
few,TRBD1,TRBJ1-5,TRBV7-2,CASSPDRGRPPQHF,TGTGCCAGCAGCCCAGACAGGGGGCGCCCACCCCAGCATTTT
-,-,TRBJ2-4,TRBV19,CASSISVAKNIQYF,TGTGCCAGTAGTATTAGTGTAGCCAAAAACATTCAGTACTTC
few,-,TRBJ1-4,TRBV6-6,CASSYSAGLGKLFF,TGTGCCAGCAGTTACTCTGCGGGCTTGGGAAAACTGTTTTTT
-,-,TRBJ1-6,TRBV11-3,CASSLAARGSPLHF,TGTGCCAGCAGCTTAGCTGCTCGGGGGTCACCCCTCCACTTT
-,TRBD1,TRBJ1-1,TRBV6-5,CASTSLPGQESGAFF,TGTGCCAGCACCTCGTTACCGGGACAGGAGAGCGGCGCTTTCTTT
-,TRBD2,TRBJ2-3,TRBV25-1,CASSDSGSRTDTQYF,TGTGCCAGCAGTGATAGCGGGAGTCGCACAGATACGCAGTATTTT
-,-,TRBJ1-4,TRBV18,CASSPVTGRGEKLFF,TGTGCCAGCTCACCAGTCACCGGTCGGGGTGAAAAACTGTTTTTT
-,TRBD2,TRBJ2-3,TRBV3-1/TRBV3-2,CASSPSLPSGGGDTQYF,TGTGCCAGCAGCCCGTCGCTGCCTAGCGGGGGGGGAGATACGCAGTATTTT
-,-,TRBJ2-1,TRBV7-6,CASSSPGGNEQFF,TGTGCCAGCAGCTCCCCCGGGGGCAATGAGCAGTTCTTC
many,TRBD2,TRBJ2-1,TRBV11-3,CASSRGRSGNNEQFF,TGTGCCAGCAGCCGCGGGAGGTCAGGGAACAATGAGCAGTTCTTC
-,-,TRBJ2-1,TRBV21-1,CASSKSSGGAPFQSSTYNEQFF,TGTGCCAGCAGCAAATCTAGCGGGGGAGCACCTTTCCAGTCCTCCACCTACAATGAGCAGTTCTTC
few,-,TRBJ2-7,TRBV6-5,CASSPDNSYEQYF,TGTGCCAGCAGTCCGGACAACTCCTACGAGCAGTACTTC
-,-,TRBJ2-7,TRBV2,CASSDPRPGSGYEQYF,TGTGCCAGCAGTGACCCCCGCCCTGGGAGCGGCTACGAGCAGTACTTC
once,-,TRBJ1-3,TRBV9,CASSVGGDTIYF,TGTGCCAGCAGCGTAGGCGGGGACACCATATATTTT
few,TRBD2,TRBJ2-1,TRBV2,CASSDSRGVTSGSRDEQFF,TGTGCCAGCAGTGACTCAAGGGGGGTGACTAGCGGGAGTCGCGATGAGCAGTTCTTC
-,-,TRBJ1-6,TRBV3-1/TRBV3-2,CASSQEPGTSLHF,TGTGCCAGCAGCCAAGAGCCAGGGACATCCCTCCACTTT
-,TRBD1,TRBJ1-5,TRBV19,CASSMRTGGFQPQHF,TGTGCCAGTAGTATGCGGACAGGGGGTTTTCAGCCCCAGCATTTT
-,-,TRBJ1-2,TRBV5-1,CASSLPGLDYGYTF,TGCGCCAGCAGCTTACCAGGGTTGGACTATGGCTACACCTTC
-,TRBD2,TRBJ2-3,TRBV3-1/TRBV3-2,CASSQDRLAGASTDTQYF,TGTGCCAGCAGCCAAGATCGTCTAGCGGGGGCTAGCACAGATACGCAGTATTTT
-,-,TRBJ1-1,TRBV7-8,CASSLEARMNTEAFF,TGTGCCAGCAGCTTAGAGGCCAGGATGAACACTGAAGCTTTCTTT